What follows are 2 T cell receptor beta chains derived from one specimen sequenced in a study of blood T cell repertoires in COVID-19. Sequencing used immunoSEQ multiplex PCR; TCRdb keeps in-frame clones, though not all of them. Of about 100,000 clones in the sample, 90% to 95% were seen once. Sequenced sample: peripheral blood. The source is a human donor in a cohort sampled during active COVID-19.

The rearrangement uses TRBV4-3 and TRBJ2-6; possible D gene TRBD2, 5 bases. CDR1 is LGHNA and CDR2 is YSLEER in the germline V gene. CDR3 length equals 19 residues. V was shortened by 0 bases and J by 3 bases, with 18 bases between the two germline ends. The CDR3 DNA sequence: TGCGCCAGCAGCCAAGAAAGGACTGCGACCTGGTATGGGGCCAACGTCCTGACTTTC. It translates to CASSQERTATWYGANVLTF.

V gene TRBV6-5 combines with J gene TRBJ1-2; perhaps TRBD1 as D (5 bases). The germline V gene encodes CDR1 MNHEY and CDR2 SVGAGI. V gave up 6 bases and J gave up 0 bases, with 14 bases separating them. There are 15 residues in the CDR3. The DNA of the CDR3 is TGTGCCAGCAGCCGGGGGGGGAATGCTAACTATGGCTACACCTTC. Translation gives CASSRGGNANYGYTF.